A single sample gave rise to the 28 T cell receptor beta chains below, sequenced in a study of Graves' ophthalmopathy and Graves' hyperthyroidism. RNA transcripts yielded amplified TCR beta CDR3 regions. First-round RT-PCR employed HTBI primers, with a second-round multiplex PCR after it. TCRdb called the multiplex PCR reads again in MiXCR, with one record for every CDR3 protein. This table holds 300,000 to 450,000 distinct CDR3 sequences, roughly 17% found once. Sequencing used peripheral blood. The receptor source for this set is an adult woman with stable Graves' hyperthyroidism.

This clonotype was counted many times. This CDR3 reads CSARDQEGGYPIETQYF. CDR3 sequence (DNA): TGCAGTGCTAGAGATCAAGAAGGCGGCTACCCGATTGAGACCCAGTACTTC. J is TRBJ2-5 and V is TRBV20-1; D gene ambiguous. This CDR3 has 17 residues. The V gene's germline CDR1 is DFQATT and CDR2 SNEGSKA (reference sequence). The ends were cut back, 0 bases at V and 5 bases at J, with 22 bases in the middle.

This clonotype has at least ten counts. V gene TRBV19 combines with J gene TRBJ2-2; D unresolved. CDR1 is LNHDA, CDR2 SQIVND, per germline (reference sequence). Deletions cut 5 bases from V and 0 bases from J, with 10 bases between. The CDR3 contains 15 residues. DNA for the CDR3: TGTGCCAGTAGTCTCGCCATAGCGAACACCGGGGAGCTGTTTTTT. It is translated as CASSLAIANTGELFF.

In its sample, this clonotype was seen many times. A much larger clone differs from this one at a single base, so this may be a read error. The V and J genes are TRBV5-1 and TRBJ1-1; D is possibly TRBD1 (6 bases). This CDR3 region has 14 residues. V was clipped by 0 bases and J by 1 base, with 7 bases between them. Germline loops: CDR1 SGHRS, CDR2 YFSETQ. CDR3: CASSLEGENTEAFF. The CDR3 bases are TGCGCCAGCAGCTTGGAGGGGGAGAACACTGAAGCTTTCTTT. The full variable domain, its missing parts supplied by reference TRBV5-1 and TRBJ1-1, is KAGVTQTPRYLIKTRGQQVTLSCSPISGHRSVSWYQQTPGQGLQFLFEYFSETQRNKGNFPGRFSGRQFSNSRSEMNVSTLELGDSALYLCASSLEGENTEAFFGQGTRLTVV.

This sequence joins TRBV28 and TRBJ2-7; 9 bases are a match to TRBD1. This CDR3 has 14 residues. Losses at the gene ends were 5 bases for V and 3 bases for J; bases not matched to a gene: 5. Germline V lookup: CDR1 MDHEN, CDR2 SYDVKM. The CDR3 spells CASSRKGQGYEQYF. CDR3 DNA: TGTGCCAGCAGTCGAAAGGGACAGGGCTACGAGCAGTACTTC.

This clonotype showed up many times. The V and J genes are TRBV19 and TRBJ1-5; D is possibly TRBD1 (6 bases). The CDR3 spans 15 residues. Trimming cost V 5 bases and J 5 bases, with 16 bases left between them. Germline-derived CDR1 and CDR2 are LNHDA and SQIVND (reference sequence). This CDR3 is CASSLTHRDDQPQHF. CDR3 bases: TGTGCCAGTAGTCTAACCCACAGGGACGATCAGCCCCAGCATTTT. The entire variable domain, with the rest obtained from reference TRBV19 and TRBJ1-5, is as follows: DGGITQSPKYLFRKEGQNVTLSCEQNLNHDAMYWYRQDPGQGLRLIYYSQIVNDFQKGDIAEGYSVSREKKESFPLTVTSAQKNPTAFYLCASSLTHRDDQPQHFGDGTRLSIL.

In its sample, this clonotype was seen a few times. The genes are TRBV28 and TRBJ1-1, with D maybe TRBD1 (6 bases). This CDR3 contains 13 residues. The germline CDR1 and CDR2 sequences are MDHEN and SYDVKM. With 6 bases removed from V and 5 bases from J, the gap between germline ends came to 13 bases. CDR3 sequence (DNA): TGTGCCAGCAGCCCCACAGGGATGACTGAAGCTTTCTTT. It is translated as CASSPTGMTEAFF. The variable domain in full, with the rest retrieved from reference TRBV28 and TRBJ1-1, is DVKVTQSSRYLVKRTGEKVFLECVQDMDHENMFWYRQDPGLGLRLIYFSYDVKMKEKGDIPEGYSVSREKKERFSLILESASTNQTSMYLCASSPTGMTEAFFGQGTRLTVV.

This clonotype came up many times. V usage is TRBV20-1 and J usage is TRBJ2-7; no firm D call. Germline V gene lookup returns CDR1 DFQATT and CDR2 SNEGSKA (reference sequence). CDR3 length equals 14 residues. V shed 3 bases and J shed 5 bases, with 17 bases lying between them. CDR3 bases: TGCAGTGCTAGCCCCGACGGAAGGCCCCACGAGCAGTACTTC. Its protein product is CSASPDGRPHEQYF.

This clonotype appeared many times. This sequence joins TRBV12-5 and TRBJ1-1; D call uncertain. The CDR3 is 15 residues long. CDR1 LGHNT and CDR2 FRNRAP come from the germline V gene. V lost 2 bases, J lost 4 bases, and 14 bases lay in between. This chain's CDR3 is CASGLIVGQATEAFF. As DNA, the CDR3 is TGTGCTAGTGGTTTGATCGTCGGCCAGGCCACTGAAGCTTTCTTT. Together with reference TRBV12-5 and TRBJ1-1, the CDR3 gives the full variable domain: DARVTQTPRHKVTEMGQEVTMRCQPILGHNTVFWYRQTMMQGLELLAYFRNRAPLDDSGMPKDRFSAEMPDATLATLKIQPSEPRDSAVYFCASGLIVGQATEAFFGQGTRLTVV.

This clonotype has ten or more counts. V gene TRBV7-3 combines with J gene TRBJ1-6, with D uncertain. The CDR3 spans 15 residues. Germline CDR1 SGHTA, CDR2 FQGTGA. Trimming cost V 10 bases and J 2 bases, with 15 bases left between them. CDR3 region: CATPEKCPYNSPLHF. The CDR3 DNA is TGTGCCACCCCAGAGAAGTGCCCCTATAATTCACCCCTCCACTTT.

CDR3 sequence reads: CASSQETGATYEQYF. CDR3 nucleotides: TGTGCCAGCAGCCAGGAAACAGGGGCGACCTACGAGCAGTACTTC. The chain couples TRBV3-1 to TRBJ2-7, with TRBD1 identical over 7 bases. Germline CDR1 LGHDT, CDR2 YNNKEL (reference sequence). After removal of 3 bases from V and 2 bases from J, the junction contained 7 bases not matched to a gene. The CDR3 runs to 15 residues.

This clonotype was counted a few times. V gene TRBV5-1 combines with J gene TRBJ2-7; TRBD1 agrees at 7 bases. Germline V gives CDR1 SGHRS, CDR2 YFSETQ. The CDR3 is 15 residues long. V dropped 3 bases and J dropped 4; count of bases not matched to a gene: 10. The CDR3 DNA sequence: TGCGCCAGCAGCTACTCCGGGACAGCACTTTACGAGCAGTACTTC. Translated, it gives CASSYSGTALYEQYF.

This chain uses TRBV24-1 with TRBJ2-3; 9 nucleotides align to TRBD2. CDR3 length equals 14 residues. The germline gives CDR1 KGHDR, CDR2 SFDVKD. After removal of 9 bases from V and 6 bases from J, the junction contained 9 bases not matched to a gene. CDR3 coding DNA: TGTGCCACCCGTAGCGGGAGAGATTTGGATACGCAGTATTTT. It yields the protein CATRSGRDLDTQYF.

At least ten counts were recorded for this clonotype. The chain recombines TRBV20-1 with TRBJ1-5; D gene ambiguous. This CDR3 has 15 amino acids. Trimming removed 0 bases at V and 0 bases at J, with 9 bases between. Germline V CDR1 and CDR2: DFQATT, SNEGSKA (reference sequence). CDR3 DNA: TGCAGTGCTAGAGATTACCGGATTAGCAATCAGCCCCAGCATTTT. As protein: CSARDYRISNQPQHF.

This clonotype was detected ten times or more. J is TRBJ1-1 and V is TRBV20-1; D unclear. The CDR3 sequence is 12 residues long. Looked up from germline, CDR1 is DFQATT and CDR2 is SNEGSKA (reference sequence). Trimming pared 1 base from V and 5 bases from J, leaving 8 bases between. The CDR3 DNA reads TGCAGTGCTAGAGCATCGGTGACTGAAGCTTTCTTT. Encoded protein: CSARASVTEAFF.

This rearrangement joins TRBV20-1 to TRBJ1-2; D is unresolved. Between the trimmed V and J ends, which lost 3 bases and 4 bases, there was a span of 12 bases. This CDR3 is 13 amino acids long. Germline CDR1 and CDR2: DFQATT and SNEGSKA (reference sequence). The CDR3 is CSARVPDSYGYTF. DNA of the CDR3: TGCAGTGCTAGGGTTCCGGATAGCTATGGCTACACCTTC.

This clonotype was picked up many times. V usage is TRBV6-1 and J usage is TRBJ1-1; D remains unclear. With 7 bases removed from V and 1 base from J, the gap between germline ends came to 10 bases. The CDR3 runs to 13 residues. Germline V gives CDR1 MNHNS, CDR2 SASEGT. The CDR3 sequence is CASTVGRNTEAFF. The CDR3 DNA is TGTGCCAGCACGGTCGGTAGGAACACTGAAGCTTTCTTT.

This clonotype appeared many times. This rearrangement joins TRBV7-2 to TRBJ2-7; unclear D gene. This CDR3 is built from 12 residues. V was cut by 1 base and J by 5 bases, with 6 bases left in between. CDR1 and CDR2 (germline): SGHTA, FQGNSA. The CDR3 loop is CASSLGSNEQYF. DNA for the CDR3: TGTGCCAGCAGCTTAGGATCCAACGAGCAGTACTTC.

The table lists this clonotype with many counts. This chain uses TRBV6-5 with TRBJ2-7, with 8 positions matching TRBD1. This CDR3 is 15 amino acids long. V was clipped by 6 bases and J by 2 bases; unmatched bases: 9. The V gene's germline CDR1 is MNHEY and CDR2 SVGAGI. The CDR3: CASSPAGTGPYEQYF. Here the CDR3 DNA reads TGTGCCAGCAGCCCTGCCGGGACAGGACCCTACGAGCAGTACTTC.

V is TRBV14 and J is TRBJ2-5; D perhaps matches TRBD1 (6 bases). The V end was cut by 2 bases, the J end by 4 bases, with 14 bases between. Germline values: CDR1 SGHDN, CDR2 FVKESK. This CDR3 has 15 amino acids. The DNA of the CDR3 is TGTGCCAGCAGCCAAATACACAGGGTAGGAGAGACCCAGTACTTC. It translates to CASSQIHRVGETQYF.

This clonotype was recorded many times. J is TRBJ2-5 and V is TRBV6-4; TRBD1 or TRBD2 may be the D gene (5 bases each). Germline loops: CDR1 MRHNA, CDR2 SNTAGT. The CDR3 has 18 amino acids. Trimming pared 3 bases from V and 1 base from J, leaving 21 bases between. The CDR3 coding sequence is TGTGCCAGCAGTGAATGGAGTCAGGGCTGGGGGACCCAAGAGACCCAGTACTTC. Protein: CASSEWSQGWGTQETQYF.

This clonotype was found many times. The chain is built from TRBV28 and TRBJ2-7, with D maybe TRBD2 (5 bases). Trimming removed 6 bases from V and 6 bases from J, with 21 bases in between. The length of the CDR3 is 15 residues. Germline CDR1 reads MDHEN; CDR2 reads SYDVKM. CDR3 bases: TGTGCCAGCAGCCCCACTAGTTGGGTTAGAAGCGAGCAGTACTTC. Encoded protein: CASSPTSWVRSEQYF.

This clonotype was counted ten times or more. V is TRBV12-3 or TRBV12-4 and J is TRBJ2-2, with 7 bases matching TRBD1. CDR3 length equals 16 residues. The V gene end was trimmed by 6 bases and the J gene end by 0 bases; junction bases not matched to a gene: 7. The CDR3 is CASSPETGSNTGELFF. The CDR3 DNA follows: TGTGCCAGCAGCCCCGAGACAGGGTCGAACACCGGGGAGCTGTTTTTT.

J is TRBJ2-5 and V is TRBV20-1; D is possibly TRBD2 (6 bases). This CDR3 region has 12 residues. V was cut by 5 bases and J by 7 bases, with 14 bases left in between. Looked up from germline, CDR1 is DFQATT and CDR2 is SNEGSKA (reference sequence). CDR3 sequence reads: CSARRDPGTQYF. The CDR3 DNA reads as TGCAGTGCTCGGAGGGACCCGGGGACCCAGTACTTC.

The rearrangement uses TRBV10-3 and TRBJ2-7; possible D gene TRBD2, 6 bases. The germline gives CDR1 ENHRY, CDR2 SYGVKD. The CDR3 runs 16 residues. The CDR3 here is CVCSFTTIGSWGEQYF. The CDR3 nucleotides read TGTGTCTGCAGTTTTACGACTATCGGGAGTTGGGGCGAGCAGTACTTC.

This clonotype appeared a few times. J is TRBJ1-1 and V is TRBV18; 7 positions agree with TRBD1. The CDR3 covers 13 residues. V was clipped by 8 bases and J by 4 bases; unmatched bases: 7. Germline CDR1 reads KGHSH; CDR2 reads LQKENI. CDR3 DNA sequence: TGTGCCAGCGCACGACAGGGAGGCACTGAAGCTTTCTTT. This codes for CASARQGGTEAFF.

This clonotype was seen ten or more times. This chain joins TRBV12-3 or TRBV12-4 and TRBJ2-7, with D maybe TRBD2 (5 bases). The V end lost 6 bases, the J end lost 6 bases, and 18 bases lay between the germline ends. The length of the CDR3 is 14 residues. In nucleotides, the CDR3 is TGTGCCAGCAGCCCTTCGGGAAAGGCATCCGAGCAGTACTTC. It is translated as CASSPSGKASEQYF.

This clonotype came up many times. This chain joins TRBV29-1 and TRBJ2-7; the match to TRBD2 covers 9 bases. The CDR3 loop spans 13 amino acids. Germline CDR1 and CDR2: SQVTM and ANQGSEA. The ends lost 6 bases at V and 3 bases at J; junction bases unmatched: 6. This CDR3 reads CSVQLAGFYEQYF. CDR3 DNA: TGCAGCGTCCAACTAGCGGGTTTCTACGAGCAGTACTTC.

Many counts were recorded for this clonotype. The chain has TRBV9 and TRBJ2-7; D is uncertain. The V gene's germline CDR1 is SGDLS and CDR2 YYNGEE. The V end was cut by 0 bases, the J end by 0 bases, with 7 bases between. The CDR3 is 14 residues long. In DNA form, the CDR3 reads TGTGCCAGCAGCGTAGATCACAGCTCCTACGAGCAGTACTTC. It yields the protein CASSVDHSSYEQYF.